This TCR beta chain was identified during a study of cytotoxic CD8 clonotypes in ibrutinib-treated CLL. Study-wide context: The patients comprised roughly 12 relapsed/refractory and 15 treatment-naive cases, about 18 IGHV unmutated. Samples had a mean of approximately 270,000 productive templates and 85,000 to 100,000 productive rearrangements.

Study findings and constraints: Whereas clonality rose at ibrutinib response, it declined toward baseline at progression. Public clonotypes were rare and shrank or held steady on treatment.

Germline V gene lookup returns CDR1 MNHEY and CDR2 SMNVEV (reference sequence). The CDR3 runs to 16 residues. V was clipped by 3 bases and J by 6 bases, with 19 bases between them. Method: immunoSEQ multiplex PCR; TCRdb's copy keeps in-frame clones and lacks some. The sample includes about 70,000 clones, over 75% of them seen just once. With regard to this clone: The target antigen is unknown.

This sample comprised PBMCs, obtained after 12 months of ibrutinib treatment. The gene calls are TRBV27 and TRBJ2-3; a possible D gene is TRBD2 (6 bases). This receptor was taken from a human donor with chronic lymphocytic leukemia. DNA of the CDR3: TGTGCCAGCAGTTTCGGCTGGGGGGTTGTTGAGGATACGCAGTATTTT. Translation gives CASSFGWGVVEDTQYF.